This T cell receptor (beta chain) was captured by sequencing in a study of cytomegalovirus exposure and HLA in healthy donors. This clone was counted only a few times. Researchers ran the PCR with 60 Vbeta and 13 Jbeta primers. The table came from immunoSEQ multiplex PCR; TCRdb's copy has only in-frame clones and leaves some out. The sample includes about 160,000 clones, 65% to 90% of them seen just once. The germline V gene encodes CDR1 SGHRS and CDR2 YFSETQ. CDR3 length equals 14 residues. Between the trimmed V and J ends, which lost 8 bases and 4 bases, there was a span of 16 bases. The origin of this receptor is a man aged 45-65 years in good health and CMV-seropositive. Sequencing was done on a sample of PBMCs. V is TRBV5-1 and J is TRBJ2-1; D gene unclear. CDR3 residues: CASTPPSRYNEQFF. In DNA form, the CDR3 reads TGCGCCAGTACGCCGCCGTCCAGGTACAATGAGCAGTTCTTC.